This T cell receptor beta chain originates from a study of PD-L1 blockade in urothelial cancer. Study context: The patients had undergone anywhere from 0 to 3 prior chemotherapy regimens. Across tumor samples, the median number of T cells reached 1,400 to 1,500. Overall study findings and caveats: At the 3-week point, tumor-associated blood clones expanded more in durable-benefit patients.

The data were produced by immunoSEQ multiplex PCR, yet TCRdb's version contains in-frame clones alone and is incomplete. This table holds about 36,000 clones, roughly 38% found once. The CDR3 sequence is 15 residues long. V lost 4 bases and J lost 0, with 10 bases in between. Germline V gives CDR1 LNHDA, CDR2 SQIVND (reference sequence). Patients were diagnosed with urothelial carcinoma, either locally advanced or metastatic. A single count supports this clone. The antigen remains unidentified. Sequencing used tumor tissue, obtained before atezolizumab (anti-PD-L1) treatment. The sequence came from a man in his sixties with urothelial cancer. V and J are TRBV19 and TRBJ2-4; D not certain. Written as DNA, the CDR3 is TGTGCCAGTAGTACCCGGACCATAGCCAAAAACATTCAGTACTTC. Residues: CASSTRTIAKNIQYF.